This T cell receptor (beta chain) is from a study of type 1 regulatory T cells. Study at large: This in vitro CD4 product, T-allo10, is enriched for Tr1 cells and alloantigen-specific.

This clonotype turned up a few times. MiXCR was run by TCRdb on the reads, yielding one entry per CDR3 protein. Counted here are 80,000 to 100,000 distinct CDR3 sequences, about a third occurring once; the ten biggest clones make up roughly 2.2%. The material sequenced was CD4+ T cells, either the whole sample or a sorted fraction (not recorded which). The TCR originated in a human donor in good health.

CDR3 protein: CSARDLRGSTDTQYF. The CDR3 region has the DNA TGCAGTGCTAGAGACTTGCGGGGCAGCACAGATACGCAGTATTTT. V is TRBV20-1 and J is TRBJ2-3, with D possibly matching TRBD2 (6 bases). This CDR3 contains 15 residues. The ends were cut back, 0 bases at V and 0 bases at J, with 10 bases in the middle. Germline CDR1 DFQATT, CDR2 SNEGSKA (reference sequence).